This TCR beta chain was profiled in a study of metastatic and nonmetastatic thyroid tumors (TCRdb year 2020). For context, the study as a whole: For patients with malignant and with benign thyroid disease, the researchers compared repertoires between peripheral blood samples and tumor or nodule tissue samples.

Receptor amplification or capture employed PCR. The sequencer was an Illumina HiSeq 4000. The TCR beta-chain CDR3 region of each patient was profiled by high-throughput sequencing. For the original study's pipeline: The researchers built a classifier to tell apart papillary thyroid cancer patients with distant metastasis, based on CDR3 differences among clinicopathological groups. Repertoire diversity was assessed with the Shannon index, and tumor-blood repertoire similarity with the Morisita-Horn index. In-frame beta chains were kept once TCRdb had trimmed the public reads at Q25 with fastp and called clones with MiXCR. The V and J calls here are based on TCRdb, not the publication. For this sample the table gives about 13,000 clones, of which around a third were detected only once. The ten biggest clones cover roughly 12% of the sample. Sequences MNHNS (CDR1) and SASEGT (CDR2) are obtained from the germline V gene. After removal of 2 bases from V and 4 bases from J, the junction retains 9 bases not matched to a gene. The CDR3 holds 16 amino acids from the cysteine to the phenylalanine. Of the read, only the CDR3 DNA is kept; its 48 bases are in frame from base 1.

As to this clone: This clone's antigen is unknown. Per-base quality was not reported, and no clone a single base away is much larger than it.

The study at large found these results: In both blood and tumor samples, TCR beta diversity was reported to be significantly higher in malignant tumors than in benign nodules.

None of the patients had been given any treatment before thyroid surgery. Using T-cell receptor beta sequencing, the researchers looked back retrospectively at clinical samples from patients, gathered between about 2012 and 2018. The TCR comes from a male donor with papillary thyroid cancer or a benign thyroid nodule (not recorded which). Some clones in this sample may be carry-over from other donors' samples. The rearranged chain carries TRBV6-1 and TRBJ2-5; 8 bases in the junction line up with TRBD2. The sequenced sample was tumor tissue. The CDR3: CASSELRAGGGETQYF. The nucleotide sequence reads TGTGCCAGCAGTGAACTACGGGCCGGGGGGGGAGAGACCCAGTACTTC.